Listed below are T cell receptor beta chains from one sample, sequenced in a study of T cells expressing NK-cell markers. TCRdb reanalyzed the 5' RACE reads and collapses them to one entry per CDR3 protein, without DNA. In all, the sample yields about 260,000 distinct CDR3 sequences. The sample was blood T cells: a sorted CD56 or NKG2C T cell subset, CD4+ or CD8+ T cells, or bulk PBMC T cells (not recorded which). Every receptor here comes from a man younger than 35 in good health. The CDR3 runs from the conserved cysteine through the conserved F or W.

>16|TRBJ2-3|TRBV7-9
CASRPAWGASTDTQYF
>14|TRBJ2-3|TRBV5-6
CASSLVGRTDTQYF
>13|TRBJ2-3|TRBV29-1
CSSRGRVTDTQYF
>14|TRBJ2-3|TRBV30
CAWSVEARTDTQYF
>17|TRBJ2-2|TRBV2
CASSEVVGVMDTGELFF
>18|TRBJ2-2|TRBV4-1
CASSGTEFGVVGTGELFF
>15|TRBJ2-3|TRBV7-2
CASSLRGLYTDTQYF
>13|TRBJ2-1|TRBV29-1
CSVGLYRDLEQFF
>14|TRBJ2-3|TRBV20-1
CSARGLAPTDTQYF
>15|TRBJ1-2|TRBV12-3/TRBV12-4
CASSPPPPLRYGYTF
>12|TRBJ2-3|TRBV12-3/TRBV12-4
CASSRGGDTQYF
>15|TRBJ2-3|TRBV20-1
CSASRDGSGTDTQYF
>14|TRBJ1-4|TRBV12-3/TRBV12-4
CASKPRTGEGKLFF
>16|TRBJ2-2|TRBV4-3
CASSQRLALNTGELFF
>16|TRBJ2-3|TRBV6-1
CASSQGQGMGTDTQYF
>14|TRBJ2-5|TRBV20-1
CSARVSRLQETQYF
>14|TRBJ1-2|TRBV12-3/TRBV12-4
CASTSHAANYGYTF
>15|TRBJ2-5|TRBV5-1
CASSKAGPIQETQYF
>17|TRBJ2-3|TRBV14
CASSLSPGLAGADTQYF
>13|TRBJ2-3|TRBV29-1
CSVAGVVSDTQYF
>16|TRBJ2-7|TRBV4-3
CASSQGGQQGSYEQYF
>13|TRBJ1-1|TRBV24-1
CATSSFTNTEAFF
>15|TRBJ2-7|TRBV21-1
CASSKWRTSDKEQYF
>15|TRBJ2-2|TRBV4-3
CASSRTERYTGELFF
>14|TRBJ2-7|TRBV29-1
CSVADRDRDYEQYF
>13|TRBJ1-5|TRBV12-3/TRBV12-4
CASYRTGGLNQHF
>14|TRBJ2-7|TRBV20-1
CSARIERVSHEQYF
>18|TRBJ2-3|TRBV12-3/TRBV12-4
CASSQSPGLGSSTDTQYF
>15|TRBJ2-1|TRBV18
CASSPAAGATNEQFF
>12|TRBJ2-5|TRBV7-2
CASGSRQETQYF
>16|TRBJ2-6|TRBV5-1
CASSFYQPTGANVLTF
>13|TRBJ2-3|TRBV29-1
CSIYRGVTDTQYF
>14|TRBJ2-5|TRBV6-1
CASTSGSQVETQYF
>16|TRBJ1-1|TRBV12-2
CASRLEEVMGCPEAFF
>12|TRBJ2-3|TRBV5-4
CASSLDQSAQYF
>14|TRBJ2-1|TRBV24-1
CATSAADGINEQFF
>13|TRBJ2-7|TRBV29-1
CSVATSGRGEQYF
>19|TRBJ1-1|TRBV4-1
CASSEEVDRGQLQYTEAFF
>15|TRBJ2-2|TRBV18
CASSPGTGSTGELFF
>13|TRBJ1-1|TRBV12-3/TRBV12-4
CASRLQGGAEAFF
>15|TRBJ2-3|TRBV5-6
CASSSPRGSTDTQYF
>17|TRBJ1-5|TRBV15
CATSRDLGRAHNQPQHF
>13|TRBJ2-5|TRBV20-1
CSAQQGREETQYF
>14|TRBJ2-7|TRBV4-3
CASSQNRGVYEQYF
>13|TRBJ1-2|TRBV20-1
CSARRGSGYGYTF
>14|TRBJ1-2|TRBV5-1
CASSSQPSGPGYTF
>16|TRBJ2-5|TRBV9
CASSVERRGIKETQYF
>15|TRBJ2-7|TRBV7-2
CASSAGQGGFREQYF
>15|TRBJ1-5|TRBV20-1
CSANLNRVIGQPQHF
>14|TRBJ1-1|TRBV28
CASKMGIASTEAFF
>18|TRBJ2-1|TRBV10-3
CAISESASGRRIGNEQFF
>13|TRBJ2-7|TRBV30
CASRTGAPYEQYF
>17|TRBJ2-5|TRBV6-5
CASSSLQGLAVQETQYF
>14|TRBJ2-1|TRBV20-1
CSAISPAPNNEQFF
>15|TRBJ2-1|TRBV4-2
CASSQDRVSYNEQFF
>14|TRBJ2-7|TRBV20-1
CSARALLGTYEQYF
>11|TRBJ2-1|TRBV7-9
CASSPTSEQFF
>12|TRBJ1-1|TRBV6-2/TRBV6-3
CASSSVNTEAFF
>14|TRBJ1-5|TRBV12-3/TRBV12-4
CASRANGRNQPQHF